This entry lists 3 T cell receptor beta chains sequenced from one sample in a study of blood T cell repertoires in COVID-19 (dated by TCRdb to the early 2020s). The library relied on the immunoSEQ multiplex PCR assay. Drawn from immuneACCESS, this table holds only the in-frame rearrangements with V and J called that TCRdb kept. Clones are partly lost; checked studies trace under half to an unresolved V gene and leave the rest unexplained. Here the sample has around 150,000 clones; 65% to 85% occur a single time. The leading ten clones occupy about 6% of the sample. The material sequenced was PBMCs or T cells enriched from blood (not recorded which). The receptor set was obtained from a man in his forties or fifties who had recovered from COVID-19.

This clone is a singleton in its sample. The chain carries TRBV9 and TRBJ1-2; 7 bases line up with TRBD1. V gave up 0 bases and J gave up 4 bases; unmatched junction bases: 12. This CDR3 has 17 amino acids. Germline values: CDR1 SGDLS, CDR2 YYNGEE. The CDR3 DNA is TGTGCCAGCAGCGTAGAAGAGCGAGGGGGCGGAGGCTATGGCTACACCTTC. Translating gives CASSVEERGGGGYGYTF.

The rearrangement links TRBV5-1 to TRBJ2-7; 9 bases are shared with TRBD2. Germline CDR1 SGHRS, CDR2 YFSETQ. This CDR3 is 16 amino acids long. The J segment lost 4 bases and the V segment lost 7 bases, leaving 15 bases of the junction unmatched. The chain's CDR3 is CASRVTGLATSYEQYF. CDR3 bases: TGCGCCAGCCGAGTGACGGGACTAGCTACCAGTTACGAGCAGTACTTC.

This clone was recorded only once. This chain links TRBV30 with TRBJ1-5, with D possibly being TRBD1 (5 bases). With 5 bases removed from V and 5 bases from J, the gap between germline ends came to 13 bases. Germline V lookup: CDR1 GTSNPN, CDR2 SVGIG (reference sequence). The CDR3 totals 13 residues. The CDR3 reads CAWGRGGDQPQHF. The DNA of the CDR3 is TGTGCCTGGGGTCGCGGGGGGGATCAGCCCCAGCATTTT. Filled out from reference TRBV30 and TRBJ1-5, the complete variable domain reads SQTIHQWPATLVQPVGSPLSLECTVEGTSNPNLYWYRQAAGRGLQLLFYSVGIGQISSEVPQNLSASRPQDRQFILSSKKLLLSDSGFYLCAWGRGGDQPQHFGDGTRLSIL.